The 12 T cell receptor beta chains below all came from one sample that was sequenced in a study of blood T cell repertoires in COVID-19. Measured with immunoSEQ multiplex PCR; TCRdb has only the in-frame clones, and not every one. The table shows 120,000 or so clones, with around 80% occurring only once. The specimen was peripheral blood. These receptor sequences come from a man between 60 and 75 years old with active or convalescent COVID-19.

This chain joins TRBV7-8 and TRBJ2-3; 12 bases fit TRBD2. V shed 2 bases and J 6 bases; nucleotides not matched to a gene: 6. Germline assignment: CDR1 SGHVS and CDR2 FQNEAQ. This CDR3 is built from 16 residues. The CDR3 spells CASSLIGLAGGDTQYF. The DNA of the CDR3 is TGTGCCAGCAGCTTAATAGGCCTAGCGGGAGGGGATACGCAGTATTTT.

This clone was observed once. The chain carries TRBV7-2 and TRBJ2-1, with TRBD2 identical over 12 bases. The ends lost 7 bases at V and 9 bases at J; junction bases unmatched: 7. The V gene's germline CDR1 is SGHTA and CDR2 FQGNSA. This CDR3 contains 14 residues. As DNA, the CDR3 is TGTGCCAGCATAAAGACTAGCGGGAGAAGTGAGCAGTTCTTC. This codes for CASIKTSGRSEQFF.

This chain links TRBV7-2 with TRBJ2-7, with 7 bases lining up with TRBD1. Trimming took 0 bases from V and 5 from J; bases not matched to a gene: 7. The CDR3 extends over 15 amino acids. CDR1 and CDR2 from the germline V gene are SGHTA and FQGNSA. This CDR3 is CASSLAGTGVNEQYF. The CDR3 nucleotides read TGTGCCAGCAGCTTAGCAGGAACAGGGGTGAACGAGCAGTACTTC.

The chain combines TRBV5-4 with TRBJ2-3; 11 bases are a match to TRBD2. From germline, CDR1 is SGHNT and CDR2 YYREEE (reference sequence). V was clipped by 6 bases and J by 0 bases; unmatched bases: 9. The CDR3 has 17 amino acids. In nucleotides, the CDR3 is TGTGCCAGCACCCTTGGCCTAGCGGGAGGCAGCACAGATACGCAGTATTTT. Protein sequence: CASTLGLAGGSTDTQYF.

This clone has just one count. The rearrangement links TRBV27 to TRBJ1-6; 8 nucleotides match TRBD1. Germline loops: CDR1 MNHEY, CDR2 SMNVEV (reference sequence). V shed 6 bases, J shed 7 bases, and the junction held 2 bases outside the gene matches. This CDR3 region has 13 residues. CDR3 region: CASRRQGNSPLHF. CDR3 nucleotides: TGTGCCAGCAGACGACAGGGGAATTCACCCCTCCACTTT.

The chain joins TRBV11-3 to TRBJ1-1; D is unresolved. V was shortened by 3 bases and J by 0 bases, with 5 bases between the two germline ends. The length of the CDR3 is 13 residues. Germline CDR1 and CDR2: SGHNT and YENEEA. CDR3 bases: TGTGCCAGCAGCTTCTCGGTGAACACTGAAGCTTTCTTT. It is translated as CASSFSVNTEAFF.

V and J are TRBV4-1 and TRBJ2-2; TRBD1 might be the D (5 bases). V shed 0 bases and J shed 4 bases, with 9 bases lying between them. Per the germline V gene, CDR1 is MGHRA and CDR2 is YSYEKL. There are 15 residues in the CDR3. As DNA, the CDR3 is TGCGCCAGCAGCCAAGACTCGACAGTCACCGGGGAGCTGTTTTTT. Translated, it gives CASSQDSTVTGELFF.

The V gene is TRBV24-1, the J gene TRBJ1-5; TRBD1 agrees at 11 bases. CDR3 length: 16 residues. Germline V CDR1 and CDR2: KGHDR, SFDVKD. V lost 3 bases and J lost 7; bases outside the gene matches: 7. CDR3 region: CATSDRTGGPSQPQHF. The CDR3 nucleotides are TGTGCCACCAGTGATCGGACAGGGGGCCCCTCCCAGCCCCAGCATTTT.

The chain has TRBV7-2 and TRBJ1-3; TRBD1 might be the D (6 bases). Germline CDR1 and CDR2: SGHTA and FQGNSA. V dropped 0 bases and J dropped 0 bases, with 9 bases sitting between them. The CDR3 consists of 16 residues. As DNA, the CDR3 is TGTGCCAGCAGCTTAGCGGGGGCTCTCTCTGGAAACACCATATATTTT. It codes for CASSLAGALSGNTIYF. Filled out from reference TRBV7-2 and TRBJ1-3, the complete variable domain reads GAGVSQSPSNKVTEKGKDVELRCDPISGHTALYWYRQSLGQGLEFLIYFQGNSAPDKSGLPSDRFSAERTGGSVSTLTIQRTQQEDSAVYLCASSLAGALSGNTIYFGEGSWLTVV.

This rearrangement joins TRBV7-8 to TRBJ1-2; 7 nucleotides agree with TRBD1. With V trimmed by 5 bases and J by 6 bases, 3 bases remained unmatched. Germline-derived CDR1 and CDR2 are SGHVS and FQNEAQ. The CDR3 consists of 12 residues. CDR3 in DNA: TGTGCCAGCAGCCCCGACAGGGATGGCTACACCTTC. Protein sequence: CASSPDRDGYTF.

The chain is built from TRBV5-1 and TRBJ2-3; 9 nucleotides match TRBD2. This CDR3 is built from 16 residues. V shed 6 bases, J shed 7 bases, and the junction held 15 bases outside the gene matches. Germline V gene lookup returns CDR1 SGHRS and CDR2 YFSETQ. CDR3: CASTSLYAGGVNTQYF. In nucleotides, the CDR3 is TGCGCCAGCACCAGCTTATATGCGGGAGGGGTAAATACGCAGTATTTT.

Comment on this clone: The same CDR3 also results from other DNA sequences found in this sample. This rearrangement joins TRBV5-1 to TRBJ1-1; D uncertain. The CDR3 extends over 13 amino acids. V lost 4 bases, J lost 1 base, and 8 bases lay in between. Germline loops: CDR1 SGHRS, CDR2 YFSETQ. For the CDR3, the DNA is TGCGCCAGCAGCCTCGCGCGGAACACTGAAGCTTTCTTT. This translates into CASSLARNTEAFF.